A selection of T cell receptor beta chains follows, all from one sample in a study of CXCR3-negative and CXCR3-positive naive CD8 T cells. From the 5' RACE reads, TCRdb lists one entry per CDR3 protein and no DNA. This sample's clone table lists tens of thousands of distinct CDR3 sequences. The sample taken for sequencing was naive CXCR3+ CD8+ T cells from blood. These TCRs come from a human donor in good health. Some clones in this sample may be carry-over from other donors' samples. Both conserved end residues are part of each CDR3. The order of the fields is V gene, J gene, CDR3 protein.

v_gene: TRBV11-2; j_gene: TRBJ1-2; CDR3aa: CASSLGAGNYGYTF
v_gene: TRBV20-1; j_gene: TRBJ2-7; CDR3aa: CSAGTYYEQYF
v_gene: TRBV28; j_gene: TRBJ2-3; CDR3aa: CASSLLRPTDTQYF
v_gene: TRBV6-2/TRBV6-3; j_gene: TRBJ2-1; CDR3aa: CATGTPGLAYNEQFF
v_gene: TRBV19; j_gene: TRBJ2-2; CDR3aa: CASSPDGVTGELFF
v_gene: TRBV4-2; j_gene: TRBJ2-1; CDR3aa: CASSQEPSVGAYNEQFF
v_gene: TRBV5-6; j_gene: TRBJ2-1; CDR3aa: CASSLDFPNEQFF
v_gene: TRBV16; j_gene: TRBJ1-1; CDR3aa: CASSQSDRWTEAFF
v_gene: TRBV5-1; j_gene: TRBJ1-5; CDR3aa: CASSPDSGQPQHF
v_gene: TRBV27; j_gene: TRBJ2-3; CDR3aa: CASSSSGPRASEDTQYF
v_gene: TRBV7-9; j_gene: TRBJ2-7; CDR3aa: CASSPRNYEQYF
v_gene: TRBV11-1; j_gene: TRBJ2-2; CDR3aa: CASSRDLNTGELFF
v_gene: TRBV7-9; j_gene: TRBJ2-7; CDR3aa: CASSLQPDEQYF
v_gene: TRBV5-1; j_gene: TRBJ2-1; CDR3aa: CASSLSQGVNEQFF
v_gene: TRBV5-6; j_gene: TRBJ1-1; CDR3aa: CASRTGRRTEAFF
v_gene: TRBV29-1; j_gene: TRBJ1-2; CDR3aa: CSVEEGQSYGYTF
v_gene: TRBV29-1; j_gene: TRBJ1-5; CDR3aa: CSVYEGAGDSNQPQHF
v_gene: TRBV28; j_gene: TRBJ1-2; CDR3aa: CASSRDRPSRGYTF
v_gene: TRBV4-2; j_gene: TRBJ1-1; CDR3aa: CASSQGNTEAFF
v_gene: TRBV7-9; j_gene: TRBJ2-3; CDR3aa: CASSPTPGRGPADTQYF
v_gene: TRBV9; j_gene: TRBJ1-1; CDR3aa: CASSPGAFGTEAFF
v_gene: TRBV4-2; j_gene: TRBJ2-7; CDR3aa: CANSQDSGASYEQYF
v_gene: TRBV5-6; j_gene: TRBJ2-1; CDR3aa: CASGGLAGYNEQFF
v_gene: TRBV7-2; j_gene: TRBJ2-1; CDR3aa: CASSLLPGSSYNEQCF
v_gene: TRBV15; j_gene: TRBJ1-4; CDR3aa: CATSRGRQGGNEKLFF
v_gene: TRBV29-1; j_gene: TRBJ1-4; CDR3aa: CSVVRGEKLFF
v_gene: TRBV28; j_gene: TRBJ1-2; CDR3aa: CASSPAGGYTF
v_gene: TRBV12-3/TRBV12-4; j_gene: TRBJ2-1; CDR3aa: CASREVGLAGANEQFF
v_gene: TRBV28; j_gene: TRBJ1-1; CDR3aa: CASGTDSLNTEAFF
v_gene: TRBV29-1; j_gene: TRBJ2-1; CDR3aa: CSVGGGGKYNEQFF
v_gene: TRBV29-1; j_gene: TRBJ1-2; CDR3aa: CSGAGDRSHGYTF
v_gene: TRBV7-2; j_gene: TRBJ2-7; CDR3aa: CASSLVGGKGSYEQYF
v_gene: TRBV28; j_gene: TRBJ2-5; CDR3aa: CASRYGLAGVGETQYF
v_gene: TRBV7-6; j_gene: TRBJ2-1; CDR3aa: CASSLGGGRVDEQFF
v_gene: TRBV5-1; j_gene: TRBJ2-7; CDR3aa: CASSQDRGLSEQYF
v_gene: TRBV24-1; j_gene: TRBJ2-1; CDR3aa: CATGDRAPHNEQFF
v_gene: TRBV12-3/TRBV12-4; j_gene: TRBJ2-5; CDR3aa: CASSFGAVGETQYF
v_gene: TRBV4-1; j_gene: TRBJ2-4; CDR3aa: CASSQPDTQVENIQYF
v_gene: TRBV6-4; j_gene: TRBJ2-1; CDR3aa: CASSATMRAGVPNEQFF
v_gene: TRBV11-3; j_gene: TRBJ2-1; CDR3aa: CASSFLSTSPYNEQFF
v_gene: TRBV2; j_gene: TRBJ2-1; CDR3aa: CASTPGLAGGSNYNVQFF
v_gene: TRBV28; j_gene: TRBJ1-1; CDR3aa: CASSLRTGEQNTEAFF
v_gene: TRBV7-9; j_gene: TRBJ1-1; CDR3aa: CASSAGLREAFF
v_gene: TRBV28; j_gene: TRBJ1-1; CDR3aa: CASSLRDREAFF
v_gene: TRBV13; j_gene: TRBJ2-1; CDR3aa: CASSKKVTSADEQFF
v_gene: TRBV28; j_gene: TRBJ2-1; CDR3aa: CASSFPLAGSAYNEQFF
v_gene: TRBV4-1; j_gene: TRBJ2-6; CDR3aa: CASSQDHISGANVLTF
v_gene: TRBV7-7; j_gene: TRBJ2-7; CDR3aa: CASSLATEQGEQYF